These 7 T cell receptor beta chains originate from one sample sequenced in a study of blood T cell repertoires in COVID-19. Profiled with immunoSEQ multiplex PCR; TCRdb holds only in-frame clones, not every one. The sample records 65,000 to 95,000 clones, roughly nine tenths being singletons. The specimen was peripheral blood. These receptor sequences come from an elderly man with acute or convalescent COVID-19.

This chain joins TRBV7-3 and TRBJ2-5, with 10 bases fitting TRBD1. Trimming cost V 3 bases and J 5 bases; bases outside gene matches: 6. The CDR3 length is 15 residues. Germline V gene lookup returns CDR1 SGHTA and CDR2 FQGTGA. CDR3 sequence: CASSFRQGAWETQYF. In nucleotides, the CDR3 is TGTGCCAGCAGCTTCAGACAGGGGGCCTGGGAGACCCAGTACTTC.

The chain couples TRBV2 to TRBJ2-1, with TRBD2 as a possible D gene (6 bases). The CDR3 spans 15 residues. Germline V CDR1 and CDR2: SNHLY, FYNNEI. Trimming stripped 9 bases from V and 0 bases from J, with 15 bases between. CDR3 DNA: TGTGCCAGGCAGAACGCGGGGAGCTCCTACAATGAGCAGTTCTTC. This codes for CARQNAGSSYNEQFF.

The CDR3 DNA sequence: TGTGCCACCAGTGATGAGAAGGAAAAACTGTTTTTT. This translates into CATSDEKEKLFF. The J gene is TRBJ1-4, the V gene TRBV24-1; D not certain. The CDR3 is 12 residues long. The germline V and J ends were trimmed by 3 bases and 8 bases, with 6 bases remaining between them. Germline CDR1 reads KGHDR; CDR2 reads SFDVKD.

The CDR3 loop is CASSRTSGYQETQYF. CDR3 DNA: TGTGCCAGCAGCCGGACTAGCGGGTACCAAGAGACCCAGTACTTC. This sequence joins TRBV7-8 and TRBJ2-5, with TRBD2 matching over 11 bases. The germline V gene encodes CDR1 SGHVS and CDR2 FQNEAQ. V shed 5 bases and J 0 bases; nucleotides not matched to a gene: 2. The CDR3 covers 15 residues.

V and J are TRBV6-5 and TRBJ1-2; tentative D call: TRBD1 (5 bases). This CDR3 spans 13 amino acids. Between the trimmed V and J ends, which lost 2 bases and 8 bases, there was a span of 12 bases. Germline CDR1 MNHEY, CDR2 SVGAGI. CDR3 residues: CASSYRTQGGYTF. Written as DNA, the CDR3 is TGTGCCAGCAGTTACCGCACCCAGGGCGGCTACACCTTC.

This chain links TRBV5-1 with TRBJ1-2, with 7 bases identical to TRBD1. V dropped 1 base and J dropped 7; count of bases not matched to a gene: 7. From germline, CDR1 is SGHRS and CDR2 YFSETQ. The length of the CDR3 is 14 residues. The CDR3 here is CASSLNRGQSGYTF. CDR3 DNA sequence: TGCGCCAGCAGCTTGAATAGGGGGCAGTCTGGCTACACCTTC.

The chain couples TRBV5-1 to TRBJ2-6; TRBD1 agrees at 7 bases. The CDR3 contains 15 residues. With 4 bases clipped from V and 1 base from J, the junction kept 2 bases outside the gene matches. Germline CDR1 SGHRS, CDR2 YFSETQ. The CDR3 is CASSEGQSGANVLTF. The CDR3 nucleotides are TGCGCCAGCAGCGAGGGACAGTCTGGGGCCAACGTCCTGACTTTC.